What follows are 24 T cell receptor beta chains derived from one specimen sequenced in a study of post-analysis software for immune sequencing data. What these receptors recognize is not known. Prepared TCR beta cDNA libraries contained unique molecular identifiers. TCRdb recomputed calls from the PCR reads with MiXCR, one row per CDR3 protein. The data hold roughly 410,000 distinct CDR3 sequences, with roughly 38% observed a single time. Study-wide results and caveats: With TRBV5-6, TRBV5-1 and TRBV20-1 included, 5 or 6 TRBV segments were more frequent in patients than in controls.

The sample comprised blood. These receptors were taken from a girl aged 10-17 years with multiple sclerosis.

There are a few counts of this clonotype. The chain combines TRBV10-3 with TRBJ1-1; D might be TRBD1 (5 bases). CDR1 and CDR2 from the germline V gene are ENHRY and SYGVKD. The CDR3 consists of 13 residues. V lost 10 bases, J lost 1 base, and 13 bases lay in between. CDR3 in DNA: TGTGCCAGCCGTTTGGGGGAGAACACTGAAGCTTTCTTT. This encodes CASRLGENTEAFF.

The chain has TRBV6-6 and TRBJ2-7, with D perhaps TRBD1 (6 bases). This CDR3 has 13 residues. Trimming cost V 1 base and J 3 bases, with 7 bases left between them. The germline V gene encodes CDR1 MNHNY and CDR2 SVGAGI (reference sequence). CDR3 in DNA: TGTGCCAGCAGTTACTGGACAGACTACGAGCAGTACTTC. It specifies CASSYWTDYEQYF.

This clonotype has more than one count but fewer than ten. V and J are TRBV9 and TRBJ1-2; 7 bases align to TRBD1. Trimming cost V 0 bases and J 5 bases; bases outside gene matches: 4. Germline loops: CDR1 SGDLS, CDR2 YYNGEE. The CDR3 extends over 14 amino acids. CDR3: CASSVGGGGYGYTF. Written as DNA, the CDR3 is TGTGCCAGCAGCGTAGGAGGGGGCGGATATGGCTACACCTTC.

This clonotype came up a few times. This sequence joins TRBV12-3 or TRBV12-4 and TRBJ2-5; 10 bases fit TRBD2. The CDR3 runs to 15 residues. Trimming removed 7 bases from V and 0 bases from J; junction bases left unmatched: 5. In DNA form, the CDR3 reads TGTGCCAGCAAGGTAGCGGGGGGATACCAAGAGACCCAGTACTTC. This codes for CASKVAGGYQETQYF.

The chain employs TRBV20-1 and TRBJ2-7; possibly TRBD2 for D (7 bases). There are 15 residues in the CDR3. With 0 bases removed from V and 0 bases from J, the gap between germline ends came to 12 bases. Looked up from germline, CDR1 is DFQATT and CDR2 is SNEGSKA (reference sequence). The DNA of the CDR3 is TGCAGTGCTAGAGATTGGGGGGGCCGCTCCTACGAGCAGTACTTC. It yields the protein CSARDWGGRSYEQYF.

The V gene is TRBV7-2, the J gene TRBJ1-1; D is uncertain. CDR1 and CDR2 (germline): SGHTA, FQGNSA. Between the trimmed V and J ends, which lost 4 bases and 4 bases, there was a span of 10 bases. This CDR3 has 13 residues. CDR3 protein: CASSSGWSTEAFF. CDR3 sequence (DNA): TGTGCCAGCAGCTCAGGATGGAGCACTGAAGCTTTCTTT.

CDR3 nucleotides: TGTACCAGCAGCTCGCAATCCGGGATCTATGGCTACACCTTC. Its protein is CTSSSQSGIYGYTF. The genes are TRBV7-2 and TRBJ1-2; D is ambiguous. The CDR3 length is 14 residues. Per germline, CDR1 SGHTA and CDR2 FQGNSA. Trimming removed 4 bases at V and 4 bases at J, with 13 bases between.

The chain links TRBV6-2 or TRBV6-3 to TRBJ2-4; the D gene is possibly TRBD1 (6 bases). The DNA end lines up better with TRBJ2-7; the J call may be wrong. Germline-derived CDR1 and CDR2 are MNHEY and SVGEGT. CDR3 length: 13 residues. Here the CDR3 reads CASSYSDSYEQYF. The CDR3 DNA reads TGTGCCAGCAGTTACTCGGACAGCTACGAGCAGTACTTC.

The chain recombines TRBV7-9 with TRBJ2-2, with D perhaps matching TRBD1 (6 bases). CDR3 length equals 14 residues. V was cut by 5 bases and J by 4 bases, with 11 bases left in between. The germline CDR1 and CDR2 sequences are SEHNR and FQNEAQ (reference sequence). CDR3 sequence reads: CASSPRGSTGELFF. DNA of the CDR3: TGTGCCAGCAGCCCCAGGGGTTCCACCGGGGAGCTGTTTTTT.

This clonotype came up a few times. The chain has TRBV2 and TRBJ2-5, with TRBD1 as a possible D gene (5 bases). Germline V gene sequence: CDR1 SNHLY, CDR2 FYNNEI. The CDR3 has 12 residues. V gave up 6 bases and J gave up 3 bases, with 8 bases separating them. CDR3 sequence: CASRTVKETQYF. CDR3 coding DNA: TGTGCCAGCAGGACAGTAAAAGAGACCCAGTACTTC.

A few counts support this clonotype. The rearrangement uses TRBV6-2 or TRBV6-3 and TRBJ2-7; D uncertain. The CDR3 has 13 amino acids. Trimming removed 5 bases from V and 3 bases from J, with 11 bases in between. Germline loops: CDR1 MNHEY, CDR2 SVGEGT. In nucleotides, the CDR3 is TGTGCCAGCAGTCCCCAATACCTCTACGAGCAGTACTTC. Protein sequence: CASSPQYLYEQYF.

This clonotype was seen a handful of times. The chain carries TRBV4-3 and TRBJ2-1; D gene unclear. CDR3 length: 13 amino acids. The V end lost 0 bases, the J end lost 7 bases, and 7 bases lay between the germline ends. CDR1 is LGHNA and CDR2 is YSLEER in the germline V gene. The CDR3 is CASSQDERNEQFF. The CDR3 DNA is TGCGCCAGCAGCCAAGATGAGCGTAATGAGCAGTTCTTC.

There are many counts of this clonotype. The chain couples TRBV29-1 to TRBJ2-5, with 7 bases matching TRBD1. Germline CDR1 and CDR2: SQVTM and ANQGSEA. This CDR3 comprises 13 residues. V shed 2 bases and J 4 bases; nucleotides not matched to a gene: 4. CDR3 sequence: CSVEKRGRETQYF. Written as DNA, the CDR3 is TGCAGCGTTGAAAAGAGGGGGCGAGAGACCCAGTACTTC.

In this sample, this clonotype turned up a few times. The chain recombines TRBV6-1 with TRBJ1-1; D not resolved. CDR1 and CDR2 from the germline V gene are MNHNS and SASEGT. The CDR3 loop spans 13 amino acids. V gave up 0 bases and J gave up 12 bases, with 14 bases separating them. The CDR3 here is CASSEAGLKISFF. DNA for the CDR3: TGTGCCAGCAGTGAAGCGGGTCTTAAAATTTCTTTCTTT.

This clonotype was recorded a few times. The chain employs TRBV10-3 and TRBJ1-5; 7 bases are shared with TRBD1. With V trimmed by 10 bases and J by 5 bases, 32 bases remained unmatched. CDR3 size: 21 residues. CDR1 is ENHRY, CDR2 SYGVKD, per germline. DNA of the CDR3: TGTGCCACTAGCACGACCTGGATAGTTGGACAGGACAATCCCCCCTATCAGCCCCAGCATTTT. Its translation: CATSTTWIVGQDNPPYQPQHF.

This clonotype appeared a few times. The chain employs TRBV11-2 and TRBJ2-5; D is perhaps TRBD1 (5 bases). V lost 3 bases and J 4 bases, leaving 12 bases between the germline ends. Germline assignment: CDR1 SGHAT and CDR2 FQNNGV. CDR3 length: 14 residues. CDR3 nucleotides: TGTGCCAGCAGCTTGGGGTGGCAGGGAGAGACCCAGTACTTC. This translates into CASSLGWQGETQYF.

The chain is built from TRBV24-1 and TRBJ1-2; tentatively, D is TRBD1 (6 bases). There are 15 residues in the CDR3. The germline V gene encodes CDR1 KGHDR and CDR2 SFDVKD. V dropped 6 bases and J dropped 6 bases, with 19 bases sitting between them. The CDR3 protein is CATSPSGGRLDGYTF. The CDR3 DNA follows: TGTGCCACCAGTCCCTCTGGGGGGCGCTTGGATGGCTACACCTTC.

CDR3 region: CASSADNSYEQYF. CDR3 DNA: TGTGCCAGCAGTGCTGATAATTCCTACGAGCAGTACTTC. V and J are TRBV25-1 and TRBJ2-7, with D uncertain. Trimming left V 4 bases short and J 1 base short, with 8 bases between. In germline, CDR1 is MGHDK, CDR2 SYGVNS. This CDR3 contains 13 residues.

This clonotype was picked up many times. The chain has TRBV6-6 and TRBJ2-5, with TRBD1 matching over 7 bases. V lost 6 bases to trimming and J lost 5 bases; unmatched junction nucleotides: 6. CDR1 MNHNY and CDR2 SVGAGI come from the germline V gene (reference sequence). The CDR3 is 13 residues long. This CDR3 reads CASSSDRRETQYF. The CDR3, as DNA: TGTGCCAGCAGCTCGGACAGGAGGGAGACCCAGTACTTC.

This clonotype was observed many times. V usage is TRBV29-1 and J usage is TRBJ2-3; D is uncertain. Trimming stripped 4 bases from V and 2 bases from J, with 7 bases between. The CDR3 is 12 amino acids. Germline loops: CDR1 SQVTM, CDR2 ANQGSEA. The CDR3: CSVATDTDTQYF. CDR3 coding DNA: TGCAGCGTTGCGACCGACACAGATACGCAGTATTTT.

The chain recombines TRBV4-1 with TRBJ2-3; 10 bases match TRBD2. The CDR3 covers 17 residues. V was pared by 1 base and J by 2 bases, with 6 bases of the junction left unmatched. Germline CDR1 and CDR2: MGHRA and YSYEKL. The CDR3 loop is CASSQGLAGVFTDTQYF. The DNA of the CDR3 is TGCGCCAGCAGCCAAGGGCTAGCGGGGGTCTTCACAGATACGCAGTATTTT.

Only one count was recorded for this clonotype. J is TRBJ1-4 and V is TRBV10-3, with 8 bases matching TRBD1. CDR1 and CDR2 from the germline V gene are ENHRY and SYGVKD. V dropped 3 bases and J dropped 3; count of bases not matched to a gene: 9. There are 17 residues in the CDR3. DNA of the CDR3: TGTGCCATCAGTGAAGGACAGGGCCTTGGAGCTAATGAAAAACTGTTTTTT. Protein product: CAISEGQGLGANEKLFF.

This chain links TRBV7-9 with TRBJ1-4; 8 bases are a match to TRBD1. Germline V gene lookup returns CDR1 SEHNR and CDR2 FQNEAQ (reference sequence). Trimming at V came to 5 bases and at J to 4 bases, leaving 6 bases not matched to a gene. The CDR3 loop spans 15 amino acids. Here the CDR3 reads CASSILTGGNEKLFF. The CDR3 region has the DNA TGTGCCAGCAGCATCTTAACAGGGGGTAATGAAAAACTGTTTTTT.

This clonotype has only a few counts. The chain employs TRBV25-1 and TRBJ2-3; D unclear. In germline, CDR1 is MGHDK, CDR2 SYGVNS. Between the trimmed V and J ends, which lost 1 base and 0 bases, there was a span of 5 bases. The CDR3 has 14 amino acids. CDR3 region: CASSEWASTDTQYF. As DNA, the CDR3 is TGTGCCAGCAGTGAATGGGCCAGCACAGATACGCAGTATTTT.